These 23 T cell receptor beta chains came from one sample sequenced in a study of monozygotic twins with inflammatory bowel disease. TCRdb re-called the 5' RACE reads and catalogs CDR3 proteins one per entry, DNA excluded. This listing includes 80,000 or so distinct CDR3 sequences. Sequencing input: blood. These receptors were obtained from a human donor with ulcerative colitis or Crohn's disease, or a healthy co-twin of an affected twin (not recorded which).

The chain combines TRBV5-1 with TRBJ2-1. The CDR3 totals 12 residues. CDR1 and CDR2 from the germline V gene are SGHRS and YFSETQ. CDR3 region: CASSLGHNEQFF. Based on the CDR3 plus reference TRBV5-1 and TRBJ2-1, the full variable domain is KAGVTQTPRYLIKTRGQQVTLSCSPISGHRSVSWYQQTPGQGLQFLFEYFSETQRNKGNFPGRFSGRQFSNSRSEMNVSTLELGDSALYLCASSLGHNEQFFGPGTRLTVL.

CDR3 region: CASSYSVHYIFSGNTIYF. The chain has TRBV6-5 and TRBJ1-3. Germline V gene sequence: CDR1 MNHEY, CDR2 SVGAGI. The CDR3 length is 18 residues.

The rearrangement uses TRBV20-1 and TRBJ1-1; lacking DNA, the TRBD1 call made by TCRdb goes unchecked. This CDR3 is 14 amino acids long. Germline V CDR1 and CDR2: DFQATT, SNEGSKA (reference sequence). The CDR3 loop is CSARETGGAFEAFF.

The gene calls are TRBV20-1 and TRBJ2-7. The CDR3 consists of 13 residues. From germline, CDR1 is DFQATT and CDR2 SNEGSKA (reference sequence). The CDR3 loop reads CSARDPGSYEQYF.

The rearrangement uses TRBV6-5 and TRBJ1-1; TCRdb outputs TRBD1, but without DNA this stays unchecked. The CDR3 is 16 amino acids. Germline V gives CDR1 MNHEY, CDR2 SVGAGI. The chain's CDR3 is CASSYGRRGLDTEAFF.

This chain uses TRBV5-1 with TRBJ2-1; TCRdb indicates TRBD2, and absent DNA this call remains unverified. Germline V CDR1 and CDR2: SGHRS, YFSETQ. This CDR3 contains 14 residues. The CDR3 reads CASSLERGDNEQFF.

The rearrangement joins TRBV7-9 to TRBJ1-6. The CDR3 contains 15 residues. CDR1 and CDR2 (germline): SEHNR, FQNEAQ (reference sequence). This CDR3 reads CASSLRDKANSPLHF.

CDR3 in amino acids: CAIRAREQGDRNEQFF. The V and J genes are TRBV10-3 and TRBJ2-1; the TCRdb call, TRBD1, lacks DNA for checking. The germline V gene has CDR1 ENHRY and CDR2 SYGVKD. The CDR3 loop spans 16 amino acids.

The chain combines TRBV5-6 with TRBJ2-3. Germline loops: CDR1 SGHDT, CDR2 YYEEEE. CDR3 length equals 13 residues. The CDR3 protein is CASYKAGTDTQYF.

The chain combines TRBV20-1 with TRBJ1-5; without DNA, the TCRdb call of TRBD1 cannot be checked. CDR1 is DFQATT, CDR2 SNEGSKA, per germline (reference sequence). This CDR3 spans 14 amino acids. The CDR3: CSASRGHSNQPQHF.

The chain couples TRBV9 to TRBJ2-5; TCRdb lists TRBD1, though no DNA is available to test this call. CDR3 length: 16 amino acids. Germline lookup yields CDR1 SGDLS and CDR2 YYNGEE. The CDR3 reads CASSPRIWTGTETQYF.

V gene TRBV7-3 combines with J gene TRBJ2-1; with no DNA, the TCRdb D assignment of TRBD2 cannot be verified. CDR3 length equals 17 residues. Germline V gene sequence: CDR1 SGHTA, CDR2 FQGTGA. The CDR3 loop reads CASSSLAGASSYNEQFF.

This sequence joins TRBV7-2 and TRBJ1-1; lacking DNA, the TRBD1 call made by TCRdb goes unchecked. From germline, CDR1 is SGHTA and CDR2 FQGNSA. This CDR3 comprises 16 residues. The CDR3 sequence is CASSLVPRGGGTEAFF.

The rearrangement links TRBV15 to TRBJ1-6. Germline V gene lookup returns CDR1 LNHNV and CDR2 YYDKDF (reference sequence). CDR3 size: 16 residues. The CDR3 loop reads CATSRGIQGPSSPLHF.

The rearrangement links TRBV19 to TRBJ1-1; without DNA, the TCRdb call of TRBD1 cannot be checked. Per germline, CDR1 LNHDA and CDR2 SQIVND (reference sequence). The CDR3 loop spans 15 amino acids. CDR3 loop: CASSIDRGVNTEAFF.

J is TRBJ2-5 and V is TRBV20-1; TCRdb returns TRBD1, unconfirmable since there is no DNA. CDR3 length: 13 residues. Germline V lookup: CDR1 DFQATT, CDR2 SNEGSKA (reference sequence). CDR3 protein: CSALDRGGETQYF.

This rearrangement joins TRBV4-1 to TRBJ1-1; TCRdb gives TRBD1 as the D gene, but with no DNA this cannot be confirmed. The CDR3 has 15 residues. Germline V gene lookup returns CDR1 MGHRA and CDR2 YSYEKL. The CDR3 spells CASKGVGSRYTEAFF.

The genes are TRBV5-1 and TRBJ2-7; the D call of TRBD1 rests on TCRdb alone, since no DNA is present to check it. CDR3 length equals 15 residues. The germline gives CDR1 SGHRS, CDR2 YFSETQ. The CDR3 reads CASSQGQVTGYEQYF.

This rearrangement joins TRBV12-3 or TRBV12-4 to TRBJ1-4. The length of the CDR3 is 14 residues. The CDR3 spells CASSYLPTNEKLFF.

J is TRBJ1-1 and V is TRBV6-5; TCRdb selects TRBD1, and the lack of DNA leaves this call unchecked. The CDR3 spans 13 residues. CDR1 and CDR2 from the germline V gene are MNHEY and SVGAGI. The CDR3 loop is CASRPGQGNLAFF.

CDR3 in amino acids: CARWRTGAQVKNIQYF. The chain carries TRBV7-8 and TRBJ2-4; lacking DNA, the TRBD1 call made by TCRdb goes unchecked. The CDR3 loop spans 16 amino acids. The germline CDR1 and CDR2 sequences are SGHVS and FQNEAQ.

The CDR3 region is CASSMYSVNTEAFF. The rearrangement joins TRBV19 to TRBJ1-1. The CDR3 has 14 residues. Germline-derived CDR1 and CDR2 are LNHDA and SQIVND (reference sequence).

The chain is built from TRBV15 and TRBJ2-7; TCRdb proposes TRBD1, but this gene call is untestable without DNA. The CDR3 runs to 13 residues. The V gene's germline CDR1 is LNHNV and CDR2 YYDKDF (reference sequence). CDR3 loop: CATSKPRGEEQYF.